These T cell receptor beta chains were read from a single sample in a study of neurological immune-mediated disorders. TCRdb itself ran the 5' RACE reads through MiXCR, one entry per CDR3 protein. The sample has about 66,000 distinct CDR3 sequences; around 3.7% are singletons. The sequenced sample consisted of PBMCs. Every receptor here comes from a middle-aged man with multiple sclerosis. The CDR3 runs from the conserved cysteine through the conserved F or W. D genes are given only for firm matches. The size field reads once, few, many or a size class.

TRBV20-1,TRBJ2-3,many,NA,TGCAGTGCTATACCAGGGAGGAGCACAGATACGCAGTATTTT,CSAIPGRSTDTQYF
TRBV20-1,TRBJ1-2,many,NA,TGCAGTGCTACGGCGGGGTATGGCTACACCTTC,CSATAGYGYTF
TRBV5-1,TRBJ1-2,many,TRBD1,TGCGCCAGCAGCTTCGGGACAGACATGGGCTACACCTTC,CASSFGTDMGYTF
TRBV7-3,TRBJ2-3,many,TRBD1,TGTGCCAGCAGCTCCGGACAGGGGGCAGATACGCAGTATTTT,CASSSGQGADTQYF
TRBV27,TRBJ1-1,few,NA,TGTGCCAGCACCTCCTACGGGGGATCTCCTGAAGCTTTCTTT,CASTSYGGSPEAFF
TRBV6-1,TRBJ2-3,many,NA,TGTGCCAGTGGTGGGGTGCGGACAGATACGCAGTATTTT,CASGGVRTDTQYF
TRBV12-3/TRBV12-4,TRBJ2-3,many,NA,TGTGCCAGCAGCCAAGAAGCCCGTACGCAGTATTTT,CASSQEARTQYF
TRBV5-1,TRBJ2-5,many,NA,TGCGCCAGCAGCATGGTAGCGCAAGAGACCCAGTACTTC,CASSMVAQETQYF
TRBV4-2,TRBJ2-2,many,NA,TGTGCCAGCAGCCAAGGTGGCTTAATCACCGGGGAGCTGTTTTTT,CASSQGGLITGELFF
TRBV7-9,TRBJ2-7,many,TRBD1,TGTGCCAGCAGCATCCCCGGGACAGGGGTCGAGCAGTACTTC,CASSIPGTGVEQYF
TRBV12-3/TRBV12-4,TRBJ2-2,many,NA,TGTGCCAGCAACGGGAAGGACACCGGGGAGCTGTTTTTT,CASNGKDTGELFF
TRBV9,TRBJ2-1,many,TRBD2,TGTGCCAGCAGCGGGGGAGAAGCGGGAGTCTACAATGAGCAGTTCTTC,CASSGGEAGVYNEQFF
TRBV3-1,TRBJ2-2,many,TRBD2,TGTGCCAGCAGCCAACCCGGGAGGCGCCGGGACGGGGAGCTGTTTTTT,CASSQPGRRRDGELFF
TRBV10-3,TRBJ1-1,many,TRBD1,TGTGCCATCATAGGGGGCGCCAACACTGAAGCTTTCTTT,CAIIGGANTEAFF